Detailed here is one TCR beta chain. What it recognizes is unknown. Regarding time point: persistent/refractory GD, antithyroid drugs over 5 years with positive TRAb. The TCR library was prepared using RNA isolated from PBMCs. EDTA tubes held roughly 9 milliliters of peripheral blood from each patient. This sample is drawn from a study of regulatory T cells in long-lasting Graves disease. For TCR beta, libraries came from iRepertoire HTBI primers and Arm-PCR of CDR3 regions. The authors' processing: Identification yielded approximately 66 TRBV and 15 or so TRBJ segments across samples. TCRdb re-called the multiplex PCR reads through MiXCR, storing one row per CDR3 protein. V and J calls and clone size were set by TCRdb, not the authors. Found here are approximately 360,000 distinct CDR3 sequences, roughly 25% of them singletons; the top ten hold around 30%. Germline V CDR1 and CDR2: SGHRS, YFSETQ. The trim removed 2 bases at V and 0 bases at J, leaving 4 bases unmatched. The CDR3 totals 16 residues.

Whole-study results and caveats: There was favoring of TRBV28, TRBJ1-2 and TRBJ2-5 in persistent disease. The analysis examined peripheral blood only and excluded thyroid tissue.

The chain joins TRBV5-1 to TRBJ2-7; TRBD2 aligns across 11 bases. The sample here was peripheral blood mononuclear cells (PBMCs), taken when the disease was refractory, from a patient treated with antithyroid drugs. The TCR comes from a woman aged 40 to 50 with Graves disease. CDR3 bases: TGCGCCAGCAGCTTCACTAGCGGGGGCAGCTCCTACGAGCAGTACTTC. Residues: CASSFTSGGSSYEQYF.